This passage covers 10 T cell receptor beta chains from one sample sequenced in a study of blood T cell repertoires in COVID-19. The table came from immunoSEQ multiplex PCR; TCRdb's copy has only in-frame clones and leaves some out. The sample includes about 120,000 clones, over 80% of them seen just once. The sequenced material came from peripheral blood. Source of these receptors: a woman aged 50 to 60 with acute or convalescent COVID-19.

CDR3 residues: CATSEAGGIAEAFF. Here the CDR3 DNA reads TGTGCCACCAGCGAGGCCGGGGGGATCGCTGAAGCTTTCTTT. The chain uses TRBV15 and TRBJ1-1, with a weak D call TRBD1 (5 bases). Germline CDR1 LNHNV, CDR2 YYDKDF (reference sequence). Trimming removed 5 bases at V and 6 bases at J, with 16 bases between. CDR3 length: 14 amino acids.

This rearrangement joins TRBV19 to TRBJ2-7; D is perhaps TRBD1 (5 bases). This CDR3 has 15 amino acids. Trimming left V 3 bases short and J 2 bases short, with 14 bases between. Per the germline V gene, CDR1 is LNHDA and CDR2 is SQIVND (reference sequence). The DNA for the CDR3 is TGTGCCAGTAGTATTTCTAGGACACGACCCTACGAGCAGTACTTC. Translation gives CASSISRTRPYEQYF.

The CDR3 protein is CASSKKTGDHEQFF. The CDR3 bases are TGTGCCAGCAGCAAAAAGACAGGGGATCATGAGCAGTTCTTC. V is TRBV11-3 and J is TRBJ2-1; 8 bases align to TRBD1. CDR3 length equals 14 residues. Trimming removed 5 bases from V and 8 bases from J; junction bases left unmatched: 8. CDR1 is SGHNT and CDR2 is YENEEA in the germline V gene.

This rearrangement joins TRBV29-1 to TRBJ1-3, with TRBD1 as a possible D gene (6 bases). CDR1 SQVTM and CDR2 ANQGSEA come from the germline V gene. The CDR3 totals 14 residues. Trimming shortened V by 3 bases and J by 0 bases, and 9 bases separated the two germline ends. DNA for the CDR3: TGCAGCGTTGATACAGGGAACTCTGGAAACACCATATATTTT. It specifies CSVDTGNSGNTIYF. Looking up the rest from reference TRBV29-1 and TRBJ1-3 gives the full variable domain: SAVISQKPSRDICQRGTSLTIQCQVDSQVTMMFWYRQQPGQSLTLIATANQGSEATYESGFVIDKFPISRPNLTFSTLTVSNMSPEDSSIYLCSVDTGNSGNTIYFGEGSWLTVV.

V gene TRBV10-3 combines with J gene TRBJ1-1; TRBD1 is a possible D gene (5 bases). V was pared by 9 bases and J by 1 base, with 12 bases between. Germline V CDR1 and CDR2: ENHRY, SYGVKD. The CDR3 length is 13 residues. Here the CDR3 DNA reads TGTGCCATACAGGACACCCCGAACACTGAAGCTTTCTTT. It yields the protein CAIQDTPNTEAFF.

This chain joins TRBV4-3 and TRBJ2-7; tentative D call: TRBD1 (6 bases). This CDR3 region has 14 residues. V was clipped by 2 bases and J by 5 bases, with 13 bases between them. The germline V gene encodes CDR1 LGHNA and CDR2 YSLEER. In DNA, the CDR3 is TGCGCCAGCAGCCAAAGCGCAGGGGAGAACGAGCAGTACTTC. Translation: CASSQSAGENEQYF.

This clone occurred once. The CDR3: CASSPNWGLSTDTQYF. In DNA, the CDR3 is TGTGCCAGCAGCCCCAATTGGGGCTTAAGCACAGATACGCAGTATTTT. V gene TRBV9 combines with J gene TRBJ2-3; TRBD1 is a possible D gene (5 bases). Germline V gene lookup returns CDR1 SGDLS and CDR2 YYNGEE. V was trimmed by 4 bases and J by 0 bases, leaving 15 bases between them. This CDR3 contains 16 residues. The full variable domain, with the rest looked up from reference TRBV9 and TRBJ2-3, is DSGVTQTPKHLITATGQRVTLRCSPRSGDLSVYWYQQSLDQGLQFLIQYYNGEERAKGNILERFSAQQFPDLHSELNLSSLELGDSALYFCASSPNWGLSTDTQYFGPGTRLTVL.

The genes are TRBV7-9 and TRBJ1-1; D uncertain. Per the germline V gene, CDR1 is SEHNR and CDR2 is FQNEAQ (reference sequence). V was clipped by 4 bases and J by 4 bases, with 7 bases between them. The length of the CDR3 is 12 residues. CDR3 residues: CASSSTGTEAFF. CDR3 nucleotide sequence: TGTGCCAGCAGCTCCACGGGCACTGAAGCTTTCTTT.

The chain couples TRBV7-9 to TRBJ2-7, with unresolved D. The V gene lost 3 bases and the J gene lost 2 bases, with 8 bases spanning the gap. Germline values: CDR1 SEHNR, CDR2 FQNEAQ (reference sequence). The CDR3 runs 13 residues. The DNA for the CDR3 is TGTGCCAGCAGCTTTTCCCGGGCCTACGAGCAGTACTTC. This codes for CASSFSRAYEQYF.

The CDR3 nucleotides are TGTGCCAGCAGCTTTACTGACCAAGAGACCCAGTACTTC. This codes for CASSFTDQETQYF. The chain couples TRBV5-4 to TRBJ2-5; D call uncertain. This CDR3 is built from 13 residues. Germline V lookup: CDR1 SGHNT, CDR2 YYREEE (reference sequence). The V and J ends lost 2 bases and 0 bases respectively, with 5 bases between them. Combining the CDR3 with reference TRBV5-4 and TRBJ2-5 gives the whole variable domain ETGVTQSPTHLIKTRGQQVTLRCSSQSGHNTVSWYQQALGQGPQFIFQYYREEENGRGNFPPRFSGLQFPNYSSELNVNALELDDSALYLCASSFTDQETQYFGPGTRLLVL.